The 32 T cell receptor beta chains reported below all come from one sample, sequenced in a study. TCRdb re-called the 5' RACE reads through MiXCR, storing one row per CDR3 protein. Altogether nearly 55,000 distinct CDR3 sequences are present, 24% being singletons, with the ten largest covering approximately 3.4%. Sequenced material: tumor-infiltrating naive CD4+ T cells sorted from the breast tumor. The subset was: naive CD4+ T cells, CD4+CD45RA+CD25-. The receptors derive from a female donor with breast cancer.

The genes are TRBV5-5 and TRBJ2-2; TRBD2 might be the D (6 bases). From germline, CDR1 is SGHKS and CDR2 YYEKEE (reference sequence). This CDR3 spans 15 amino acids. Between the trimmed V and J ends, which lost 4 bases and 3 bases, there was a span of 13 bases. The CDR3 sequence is CASSRTGVDTGELFF. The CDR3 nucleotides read TGTGCCAGCAGCCGGACGGGAGTGGACACCGGGGAGCTGTTTTTT.

CDR3 nucleotides: TGCGCCAGCAGGCCCTCTGAAGGGGTTGCTGGTGACGCCTTCTTT. Amino acids: CASRPSEGVAGDAFF. The V call is TRBV5-1, the J call TRBJ1-1, with a tentative D call TRBD1 (5 bases). CDR3 size: 15 residues. Germline V gene data show CDR1 as SGHRS and CDR2 as YFSETQ. V was shortened by 5 bases and J by 14 bases, with 28 bases between the two germline ends.

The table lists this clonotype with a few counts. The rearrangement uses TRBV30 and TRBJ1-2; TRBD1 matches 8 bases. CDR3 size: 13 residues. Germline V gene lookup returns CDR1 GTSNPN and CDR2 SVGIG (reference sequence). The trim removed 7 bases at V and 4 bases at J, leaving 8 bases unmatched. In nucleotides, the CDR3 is TGTGCCTTTGCGCGACAGGGGATCTATGGCTACACCTTC. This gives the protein CAFARQGIYGYTF. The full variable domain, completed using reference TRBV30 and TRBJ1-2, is SQTIHQWPATLVQPVGSPLSLECTVEGTSNPNLYWYRQAAGRGLQLLFYSVGIGQISSEVPQNLSASRPQDRQFILSSKKLLLSDSGFYLCAFARQGIYGYTFGSGTRLTVV.

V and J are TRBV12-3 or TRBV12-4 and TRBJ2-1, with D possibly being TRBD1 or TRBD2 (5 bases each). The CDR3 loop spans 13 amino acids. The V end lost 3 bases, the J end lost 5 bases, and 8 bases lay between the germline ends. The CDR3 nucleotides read TGTGCCAGCAGTTTGACAGCGGACAATGAGCAGTTCTTC. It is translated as CASSLTADNEQFF.

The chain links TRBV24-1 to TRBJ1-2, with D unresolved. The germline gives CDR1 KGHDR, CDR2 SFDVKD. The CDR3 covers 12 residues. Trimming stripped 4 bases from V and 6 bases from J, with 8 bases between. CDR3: CATSERENGYTF. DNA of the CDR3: TGTGCCACCAGTGAGAGGGAGAATGGCTACACCTTC.

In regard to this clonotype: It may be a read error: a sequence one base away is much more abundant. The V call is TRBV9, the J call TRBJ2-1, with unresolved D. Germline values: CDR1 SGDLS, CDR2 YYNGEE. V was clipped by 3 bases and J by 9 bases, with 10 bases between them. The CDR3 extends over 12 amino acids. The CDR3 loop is CASSATYGEQFF. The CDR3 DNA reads TGTGCCAGCAGCGCGACCTATGGTGAGCAGTTCTTC.

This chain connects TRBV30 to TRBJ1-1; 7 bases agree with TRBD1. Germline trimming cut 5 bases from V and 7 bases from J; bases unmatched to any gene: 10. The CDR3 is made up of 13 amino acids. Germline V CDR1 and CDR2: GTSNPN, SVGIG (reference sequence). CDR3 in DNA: TGTGCCTGGCGCCACAGGGGTCAGAGTGAAGCTTTCTTT. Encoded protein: CAWRHRGQSEAFF.

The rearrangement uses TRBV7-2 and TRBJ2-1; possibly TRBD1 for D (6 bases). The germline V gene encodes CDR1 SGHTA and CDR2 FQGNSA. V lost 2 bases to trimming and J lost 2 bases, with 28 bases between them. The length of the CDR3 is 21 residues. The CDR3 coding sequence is TGTGCCAGCAGCTTAACAAGGGCGTTGGGACACTGGGATAGGACCTACAATGAGCAGTTCTTC. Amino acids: CASSLTRALGHWDRTYNEQFF.

This chain's CDR3 is CASSVQGAYEKLFF. Written as DNA, the CDR3 is TGCGCCAGCAGTGTTCAGGGGGCATATGAAAAACTGTTTTTT. This chain links TRBV5-1 with TRBJ1-4, with 8 bases fitting TRBD1. V shed 5 bases and J 6 bases; nucleotides not matched to a gene: 6. Germline V gives CDR1 SGHRS, CDR2 YFSETQ. This CDR3 has 14 residues.

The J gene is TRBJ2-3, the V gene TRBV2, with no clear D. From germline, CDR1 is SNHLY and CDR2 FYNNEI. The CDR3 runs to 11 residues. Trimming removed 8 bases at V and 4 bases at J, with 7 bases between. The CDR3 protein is CASLAADTQYF. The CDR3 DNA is TGTGCCAGCCTGGCAGCAGATACGCAGTATTTT.

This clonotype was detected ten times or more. The CDR3 loop is CSASDTYTEAFF. The CDR3 DNA sequence: TGCAGTGCTAGCGATACCTACACTGAAGCTTTCTTT. The V gene is TRBV20-1, the J gene TRBJ1-1; the D is unclear. The ends were cut back, 3 bases at V and 3 bases at J, with 8 bases in the middle. The CDR3 is 12 residues long. CDR1 and CDR2 (germline): DFQATT, SNEGSKA (reference sequence).

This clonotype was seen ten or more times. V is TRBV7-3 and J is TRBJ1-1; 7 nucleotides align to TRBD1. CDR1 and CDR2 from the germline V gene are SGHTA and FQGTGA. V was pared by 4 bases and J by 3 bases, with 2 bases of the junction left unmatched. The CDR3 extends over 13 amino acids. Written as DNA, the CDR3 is TGTGCCAGCAGCTCGGACAGGTACACTGAAGCTTTCTTT. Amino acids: CASSSDRYTEAFF.

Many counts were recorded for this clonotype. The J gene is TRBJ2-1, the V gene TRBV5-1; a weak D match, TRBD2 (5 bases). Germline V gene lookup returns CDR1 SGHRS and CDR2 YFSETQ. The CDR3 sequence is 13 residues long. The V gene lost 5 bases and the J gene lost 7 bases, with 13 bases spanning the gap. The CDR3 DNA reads TGCGCCAGCAGGAAGGGAGAAGGGAATGAGCAGTTCTTC. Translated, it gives CASRKGEGNEQFF.

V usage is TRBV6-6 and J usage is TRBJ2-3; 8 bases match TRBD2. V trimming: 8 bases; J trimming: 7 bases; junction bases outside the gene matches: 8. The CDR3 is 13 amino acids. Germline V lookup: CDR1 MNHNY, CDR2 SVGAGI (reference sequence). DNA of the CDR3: TGTGCCAGCGGTAGCGGGGCGGCAAATACGCAGTATTTT. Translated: CASGSGAANTQYF.

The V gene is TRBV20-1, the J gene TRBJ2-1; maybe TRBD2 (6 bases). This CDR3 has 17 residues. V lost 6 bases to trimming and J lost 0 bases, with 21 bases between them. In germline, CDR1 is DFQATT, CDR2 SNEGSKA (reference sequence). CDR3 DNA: TGCAGTGCACCTGAAGCGCGGCGGGGCGTCTCCTACAATGAGCAGTTCTTC. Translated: CSAPEARRGVSYNEQFF.

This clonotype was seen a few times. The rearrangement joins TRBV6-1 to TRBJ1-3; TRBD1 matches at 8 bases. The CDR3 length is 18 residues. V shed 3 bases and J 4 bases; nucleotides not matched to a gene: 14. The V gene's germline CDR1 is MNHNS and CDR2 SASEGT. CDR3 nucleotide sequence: TGTGCCAGCAGTGATCCGGGCCCTGTCCGGACAGGGGGAAACACCATATATTTT. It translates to CASSDPGPVRTGGNTIYF.

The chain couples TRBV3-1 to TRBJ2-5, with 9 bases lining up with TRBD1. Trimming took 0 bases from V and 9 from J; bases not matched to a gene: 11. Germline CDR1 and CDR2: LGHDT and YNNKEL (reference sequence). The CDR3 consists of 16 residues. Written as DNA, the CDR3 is TGTGCCAGCAGCCAAGACCTGACCGGGACAGGGAGATCCCAGTACTTC. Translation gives CASSQDLTGTGRSQYF.

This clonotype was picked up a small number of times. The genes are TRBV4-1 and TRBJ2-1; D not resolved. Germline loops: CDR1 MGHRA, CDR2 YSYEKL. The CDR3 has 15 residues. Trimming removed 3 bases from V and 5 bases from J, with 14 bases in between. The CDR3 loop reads CASSHPLRVNNEQFF. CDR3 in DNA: TGCGCCAGCAGCCACCCCCTGAGAGTTAACAATGAGCAGTTCTTC.

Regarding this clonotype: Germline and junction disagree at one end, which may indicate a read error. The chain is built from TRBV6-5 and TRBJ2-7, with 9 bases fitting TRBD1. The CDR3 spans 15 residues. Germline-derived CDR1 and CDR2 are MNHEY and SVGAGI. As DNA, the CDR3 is TGTGCCAACAGTTACAGGACAGGGGCACCCTACGAGCAGTACTTC. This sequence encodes CANSYRTGAPYEQYF.

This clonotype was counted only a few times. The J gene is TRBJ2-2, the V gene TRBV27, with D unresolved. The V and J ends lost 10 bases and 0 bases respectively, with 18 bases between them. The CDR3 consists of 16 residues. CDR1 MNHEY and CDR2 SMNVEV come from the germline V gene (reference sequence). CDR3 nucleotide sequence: TGTGCCACCCACCCGAAGGCCTATTCGAACACCGGGGAGCTGTTTTTT. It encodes CATHPKAYSNTGELFF.

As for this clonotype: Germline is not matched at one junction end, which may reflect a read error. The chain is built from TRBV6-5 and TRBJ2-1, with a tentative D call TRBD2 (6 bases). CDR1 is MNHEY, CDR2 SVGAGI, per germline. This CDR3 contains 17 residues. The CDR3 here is CASSRGYSGSSYNEQCF. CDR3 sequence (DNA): TGTGCCAGCAGTCGTGGCTATAGCGGTAGCTCCTACAATGAGCAGTGCTTC.

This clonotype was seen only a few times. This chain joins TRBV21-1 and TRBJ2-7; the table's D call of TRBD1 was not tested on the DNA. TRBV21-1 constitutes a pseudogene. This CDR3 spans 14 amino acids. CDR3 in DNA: TGTGCCAGCAGCAGACAGGGGGCGGGCTACGAGCAGTACTTC. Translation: CASSRQGAGYEQYF.

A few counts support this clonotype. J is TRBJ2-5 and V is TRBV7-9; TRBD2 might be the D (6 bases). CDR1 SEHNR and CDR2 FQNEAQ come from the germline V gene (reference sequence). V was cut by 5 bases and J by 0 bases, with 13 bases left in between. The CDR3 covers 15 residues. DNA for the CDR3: TGTGCCAGCAGCCATAGCGGAAGGTACCAAGAGACCCAGTACTTC. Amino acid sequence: CASSHSGRYQETQYF. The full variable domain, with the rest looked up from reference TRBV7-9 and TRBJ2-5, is DTGVSQNPRHKITKRGQNVTFRCDPISEHNRLYWYRQTLGQGPEFLTYFQNEAQLEKSRLLSDRFSAERPKGSFSTLEIQRTEQGDSAMYLCASSHSGRYQETQYFGPGTRLLVL.

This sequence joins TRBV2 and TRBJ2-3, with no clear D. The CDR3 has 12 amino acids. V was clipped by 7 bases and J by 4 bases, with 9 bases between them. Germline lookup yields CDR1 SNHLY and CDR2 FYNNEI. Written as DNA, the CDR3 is TGTGCCAGCAACACGGACGCAGATACGCAGTATTTT. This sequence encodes CASNTDADTQYF.

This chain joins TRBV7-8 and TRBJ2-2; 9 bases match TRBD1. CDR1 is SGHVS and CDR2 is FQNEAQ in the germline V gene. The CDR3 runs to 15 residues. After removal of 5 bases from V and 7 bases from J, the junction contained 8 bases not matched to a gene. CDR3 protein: CASSLQTGGFGELFF. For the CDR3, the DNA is TGTGCCAGCAGCCTCCAGACAGGGGGGTTCGGGGAGCTGTTTTTT.

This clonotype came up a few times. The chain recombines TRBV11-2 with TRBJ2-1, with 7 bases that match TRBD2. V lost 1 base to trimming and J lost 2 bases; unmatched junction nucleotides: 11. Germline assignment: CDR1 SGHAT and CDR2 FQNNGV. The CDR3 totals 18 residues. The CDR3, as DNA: TGTGCCAGCAGCTTAGGGCTAGCGGTCCTGGGGGCCTACAATGAGCAGTTCTTC. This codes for CASSLGLAVLGAYNEQFF.

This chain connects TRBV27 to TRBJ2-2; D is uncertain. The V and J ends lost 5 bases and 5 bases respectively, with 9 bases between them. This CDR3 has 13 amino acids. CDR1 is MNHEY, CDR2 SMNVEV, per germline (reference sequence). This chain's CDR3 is CASSTSNTGELFF. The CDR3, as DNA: TGTGCCAGCAGTACATCCAATACCGGGGAGCTGTTTTTT.

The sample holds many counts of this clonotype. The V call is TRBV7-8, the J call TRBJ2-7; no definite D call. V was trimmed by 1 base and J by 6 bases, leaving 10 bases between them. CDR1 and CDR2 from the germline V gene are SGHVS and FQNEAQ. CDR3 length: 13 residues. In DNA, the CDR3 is TGTGCCAGCAGCTTAGATTTGAAGGGCGAGCAGTACTTC. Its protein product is CASSLDLKGEQYF. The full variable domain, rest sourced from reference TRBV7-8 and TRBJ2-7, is GAGVSQSPRYKVAKRGQDVALRCDPISGHVSLFWYQQALGQGPEFLTYFQNEAQLDKSGLPSDRFFAERPEGSVSTLKIQRTQQEDSAVYLCASSLDLKGEQYFGPGTRLTVT.

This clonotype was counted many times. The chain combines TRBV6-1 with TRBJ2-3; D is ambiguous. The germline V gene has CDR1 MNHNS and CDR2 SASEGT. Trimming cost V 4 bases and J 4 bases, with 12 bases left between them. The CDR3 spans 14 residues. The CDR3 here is CASSADRVSDTQYF. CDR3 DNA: TGTGCCAGCAGTGCCGATAGGGTTTCAGATACGCAGTATTTT.

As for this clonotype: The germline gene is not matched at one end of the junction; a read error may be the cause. The CDR3 spells CASSRPGTGISPLRF. CDR3 sequence (DNA): TGCGCCAGCAGCAGACCCGGGACAGGGATTTCACCCCTCCGCTTT. The J gene is TRBJ1-6, the V gene TRBV5-1; 9 nucleotides match TRBD1. Looked up from germline, CDR1 is SGHRS and CDR2 is YFSETQ. This CDR3 comprises 15 residues.

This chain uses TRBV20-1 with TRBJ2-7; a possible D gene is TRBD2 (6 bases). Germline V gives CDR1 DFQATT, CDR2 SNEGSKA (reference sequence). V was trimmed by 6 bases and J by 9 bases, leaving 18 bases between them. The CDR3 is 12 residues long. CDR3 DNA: TGCAGTGCGGAGGGACGGAGCCTGACGCAGTACTTC. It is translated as CSAEGRSLTQYF.

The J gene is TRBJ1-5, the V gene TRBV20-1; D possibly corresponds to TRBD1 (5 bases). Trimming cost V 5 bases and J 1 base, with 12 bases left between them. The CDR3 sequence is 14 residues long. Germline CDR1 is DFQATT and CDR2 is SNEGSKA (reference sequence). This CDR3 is CSAANGGSNQPQHF. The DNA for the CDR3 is TGCAGTGCTGCCAACGGGGGAAGCAATCAGCCCCAGCATTTT.